The 4 T cell receptor beta chains below come from one sample, sequenced in a study of blood T cell repertoires in COVID-19 (dated by TCRdb to 2020 to 2022). The method was the immunoSEQ multiplex PCR assay. Held by TCRdb, this immuneACCESS table contains in-frame sequences only and omits some clones. Under half of the omission traces to an unresolved V gene where checked; the cause of the rest is unknown. The sample profile shows 200,000 to 250,000 clones; around nine tenths of them were found once. The leading ten clones occupy 3% of the sample. Material for sequencing was peripheral blood. Every receptor here comes from a man aged 18 to 30 with active or convalescent COVID-19.

The chain recombines TRBV5-6 with TRBJ1-6, with D hard to call. This CDR3 spans 15 amino acids. Looked up from germline, CDR1 is SGHDT and CDR2 is YYEEEE. V was shortened by 3 bases and J by 0 bases, with 7 bases between the two germline ends. The CDR3 sequence: CASSSPDSYNSPLHF. In DNA, the CDR3 is TGTGCCAGCAGCTCCCCAGACTCCTATAATTCACCCCTCCACTTT.

This chain links TRBV21-1 with TRBJ2-5; the table gives TRBD2 as D, unverified against the DNA. TRBV21-1 is shown as a pseudogene. This CDR3 is 17 amino acids long. The CDR3 protein is CASSKGRAWQSAETQYF. Written as DNA, the CDR3 is TGTGCCAGCAGCAAAGGGCGGGCCTGGCAGTCGGCGGAGACCCAGTACTTC.

The rearrangement uses TRBV19 and TRBJ2-3; possible D gene TRBD1, 6 bases. Per the germline V gene, CDR1 is LNHDA and CDR2 is SQIVND (reference sequence). CDR3 length: 15 residues. Trimming took 6 bases from V and 6 from J, leaving 19 bases between them. The CDR3 loop is CASSTLTGQKDTQYF. In DNA, the CDR3 is TGTGCCAGTAGCACCTTGACAGGTCAGAAGGATACGCAGTATTTT.

This chain links TRBV12-5 with TRBJ1-1; 10 bases are shared with TRBD1. The germline CDR1 and CDR2 sequences are LGHNT and FRNRAP. The CDR3 covers 16 residues. V dropped 6 bases and J dropped 8; count of bases not matched to a gene: 15. The CDR3 loop reads CASGPPRQGAVTEAFF. The CDR3 nucleotides read TGTGCTAGTGGGCCGCCAAGACAGGGGGCCGTCACGGAAGCTTTCTTT.